A single sample is the source of the 10 T cell receptor beta chains below, sequenced in a study of Ad26.COV2.S vaccination and SARS-CoV-2 variants. Clones were sequenced by immunoSEQ multiplex PCR, and TCRdb holds only the in-frame ones, with some missing. The sample includes hundreds of thousands of clones, 89% of them seen just once. Treatment denoted: 19 received Ad26.COV2.S at low or high dose, single or two shots; roughly five received placebo; per-sample allocation not given. At day 63 after the first vaccine or placebo injection, samples were drawn. This specimen was peripheral blood, taken in a trial of Ad26.COV2.S vaccine versus placebo. Every receptor here comes from a person aged 18 to 65 who received the Ad26.COV2.S COVID-19 vaccine or a placebo.

The rearrangement uses TRBV30 and TRBJ2-5, with D maybe TRBD2 (7 bases). This CDR3 spans 15 amino acids. The V end was cut by 2 bases, the J end by 5 bases, with 18 bases between. Germline V gene sequence: CDR1 GTSNPN, CDR2 SVGIG (reference sequence). CDR3 residues: CAWSPPTGGRETQYF. The CDR3, as DNA: TGTGCCTGGAGTCCCCCCACGGGGGGCAGGGAGACCCAGTACTTC.

This clone was seen more than once but under ten times. This sequence joins TRBV12-3 or TRBV12-4 and TRBJ2-7, with D perhaps matching TRBD2 (5 bases). The CDR3 contains 13 residues. Trimming stripped 6 bases from V and 0 bases from J, with 9 bases between. The DNA of the CDR3 is TGTGCCAGCAGCATAACTAGCTCCTACGAGCAGTACTTC. Translation: CASSITSSYEQYF.

The V gene is TRBV5-1, the J gene TRBJ2-3; D uncertain. The germline gives CDR1 SGHRS, CDR2 YFSETQ. V was pared by 1 base and J by 2 bases, with 14 bases between. This CDR3 is built from 16 residues. In DNA form, the CDR3 reads TGCGCCAGCAGCTTGTTAGCCAACGGTGACACAGATACGCAGTATTTT. This encodes CASSLLANGDTDTQYF. Full variable domain (rest looked up from reference TRBV5-1 and TRBJ2-3): KAGVTQTPRYLIKTRGQQVTLSCSPISGHRSVSWYQQTPGQGLQFLFEYFSETQRNKGNFPGRFSGRQFSNSRSEMNVSTLELGDSALYLCASSLLANGDTDTQYFGPGTRLTVL.

This clone appeared a few times. The J gene is TRBJ2-7, the V gene TRBV30; 11 nucleotides line up with TRBD1. V lost 0 bases and J lost 9; bases outside the gene matches: 4. Germline V gene data show CDR1 as GTSNPN and CDR2 as SVGIG (reference sequence). CDR3 length: 13 residues. CDR3 in amino acids: CAWSVGQGVLQYF. CDR3 bases: TGTGCCTGGAGTGTGGGACAGGGGGTTTTGCAGTACTTC.

V gene TRBV4-3 combines with J gene TRBJ2-7; D is uncertain. This CDR3 has 15 amino acids. V lost 1 base to trimming and J lost 0 bases, with 10 bases between them. Per the germline V gene, CDR1 is LGHNA and CDR2 is YSLEER. The CDR3 reads CASSQVAASSYEQYF. The CDR3 coding sequence is TGCGCCAGCAGCCAAGTTGCAGCGAGCTCCTACGAGCAGTACTTC.

J is TRBJ1-5 and V is TRBV27; 7 bases map to TRBD1. The ends lost 6 bases at V and 6 bases at J; junction bases unmatched: 8. Germline V gene data show CDR1 as MNHEY and CDR2 as SMNVEV (reference sequence). The CDR3 is 14 residues long. The CDR3 here is CASRVDRASQPQHF. The DNA for the CDR3 is TGTGCCAGCAGGGTCGACAGGGCCAGTCAGCCCCAGCATTTT.

CDR3 nucleotide sequence: TGTGCCAGCAGTGAAACCACAGGGTCCGGCGGGGAGCTGTTTTTT. Translating gives CASSETTGSGGELFF. This chain links TRBV6-1 with TRBJ2-2, with a tentative D call TRBD1 (6 bases). Between the trimmed V and J ends, which lost 2 bases and 7 bases, there was a span of 14 bases. This CDR3 contains 15 residues. The germline CDR1 and CDR2 sequences are MNHNS and SASEGT.

V gene TRBV2 combines with J gene TRBJ2-1, with D hard to call. V shed 6 bases and J shed 4 bases, with 10 bases lying between them. The length of the CDR3 is 13 residues. Germline values: CDR1 SNHLY, CDR2 FYNNEI. For the CDR3, the DNA is TGTGCCAGCAGCACGGATACTTACAATGAGCAGTTCTTC. Translated, it gives CASSTDTYNEQFF. Looking up the rest from reference TRBV2 and TRBJ2-1 gives the full variable domain: EPEVTQTPSHQVTQMGQEVILRCVPISNHLYFYWYRQILGQKVEFLVSFYNNEISEKSEIFDDQFSVERPDGSNFTLKIRSTKLEDSAMYFCASSTDTYNEQFFGPGTRLTVL.

This chain connects TRBV27 to TRBJ1-1; D perhaps matches TRBD1 (6 bases). Germline loops: CDR1 MNHEY, CDR2 SMNVEV (reference sequence). The CDR3 consists of 17 residues. V was clipped by 3 bases and J by 0 bases, with 17 bases between them. The CDR3 bases are TGTGCCAGCAGTTTTCGATGGCAGGGGCCATTGAACACTGAAGCTTTCTTT. It translates to CASSFRWQGPLNTEAFF.

This clone was found a few times. This chain joins TRBV11-2 and TRBJ1-1; TRBD1 aligns across 7 bases. The germline V gene has CDR1 SGHAT and CDR2 FQNNGV. The CDR3 has 13 amino acids. The J segment lost 4 bases and the V segment lost 3 bases, leaving 2 bases of the junction unmatched. The DNA of the CDR3 is TGTGCCAGCAGCTTCACAGGGGCCACTGAAGCTTTCTTT. Translated, it gives CASSFTGATEAFF.